This T cell receptor (beta chain) was captured in a study of blood T cell repertoires in COVID-19. TCRdb keeps only in-frame clones here, not all; method: immunoSEQ multiplex PCR. This sample carries approximately 280,000 clones, about 88% of them seen once, and the ten largest clones take roughly 1.5%. This CDR3 region has 13 residues. The germline V and J ends were trimmed by 7 bases and 4 bases, with 13 bases remaining between them. The V gene's germline CDR1 is MDHEN and CDR2 SYDVKM. This clonotype was sampled from a human donor with COVID-19, enrolled during active disease. The donor label of this sample is uncertain. The J gene is TRBJ1-1, the V gene TRBV28; tentatively, D is TRBD1 (6 bases). Sequencing was performed on peripheral blood. Here the CDR3 DNA reads TGTGCCAGCAAGGGAAGGGGGGGCACTGAAGCTTTCTTT. Translated, it gives CASKGRGGTEAFF.